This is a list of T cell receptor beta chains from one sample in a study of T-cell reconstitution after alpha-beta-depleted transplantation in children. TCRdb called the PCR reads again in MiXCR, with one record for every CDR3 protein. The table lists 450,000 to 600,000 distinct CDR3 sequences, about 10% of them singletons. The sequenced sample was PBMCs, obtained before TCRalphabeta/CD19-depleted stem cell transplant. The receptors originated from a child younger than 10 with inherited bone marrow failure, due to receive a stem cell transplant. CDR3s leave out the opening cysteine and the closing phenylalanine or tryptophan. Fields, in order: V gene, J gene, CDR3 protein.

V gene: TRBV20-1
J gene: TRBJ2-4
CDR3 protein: SANQPSGRDIQY

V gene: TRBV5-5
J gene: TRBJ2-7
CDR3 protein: ASSPLSASYEQY

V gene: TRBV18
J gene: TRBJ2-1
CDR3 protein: ASSPEDAGPEF

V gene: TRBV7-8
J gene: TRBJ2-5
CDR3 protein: ASSRERTGGWETQY

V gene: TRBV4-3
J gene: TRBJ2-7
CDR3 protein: ASSHLIAGTYEQY

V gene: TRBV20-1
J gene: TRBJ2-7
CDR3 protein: SAAERETYEQY

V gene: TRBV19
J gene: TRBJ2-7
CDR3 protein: ASAGLADSYEQY

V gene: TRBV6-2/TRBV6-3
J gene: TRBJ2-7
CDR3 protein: ASSRLDALYEQY

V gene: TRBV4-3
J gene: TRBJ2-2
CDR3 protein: ASSQGPTSGPYGELF

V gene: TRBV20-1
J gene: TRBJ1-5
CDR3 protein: SARDHYSNQPQH

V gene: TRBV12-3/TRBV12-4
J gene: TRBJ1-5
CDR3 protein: ASTRLGSSNQPQH

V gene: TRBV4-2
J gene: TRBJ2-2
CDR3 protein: ASSQEEGANTGELF

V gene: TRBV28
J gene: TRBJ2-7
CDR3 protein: ASASGGLYEQY

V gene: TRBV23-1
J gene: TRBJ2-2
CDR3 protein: ASSQIAGANTGELF

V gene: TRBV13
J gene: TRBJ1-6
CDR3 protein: ASRNRGGWAPLH

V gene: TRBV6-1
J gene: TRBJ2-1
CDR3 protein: ARALAGAGEQF

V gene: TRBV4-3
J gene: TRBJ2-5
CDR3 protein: ASSQDRGGETQY

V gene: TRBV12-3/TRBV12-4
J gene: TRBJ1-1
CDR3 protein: ATCRGRGEAF

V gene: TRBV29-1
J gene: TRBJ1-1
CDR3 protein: SVAVQHNTEAF

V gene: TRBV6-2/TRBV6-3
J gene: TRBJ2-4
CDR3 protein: ASSNFGAVQY

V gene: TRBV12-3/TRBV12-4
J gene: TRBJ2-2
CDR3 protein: ASSPSGQGTTGELF

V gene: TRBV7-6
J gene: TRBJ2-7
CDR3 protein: ASSSTKGLAGSPYEQY

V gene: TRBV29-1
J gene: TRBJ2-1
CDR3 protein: SVEDLRGRRDEQF

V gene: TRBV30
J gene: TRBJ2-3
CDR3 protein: AWSTLGTSGLKSADTQY

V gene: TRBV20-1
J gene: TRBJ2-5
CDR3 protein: SARIGGGETQY